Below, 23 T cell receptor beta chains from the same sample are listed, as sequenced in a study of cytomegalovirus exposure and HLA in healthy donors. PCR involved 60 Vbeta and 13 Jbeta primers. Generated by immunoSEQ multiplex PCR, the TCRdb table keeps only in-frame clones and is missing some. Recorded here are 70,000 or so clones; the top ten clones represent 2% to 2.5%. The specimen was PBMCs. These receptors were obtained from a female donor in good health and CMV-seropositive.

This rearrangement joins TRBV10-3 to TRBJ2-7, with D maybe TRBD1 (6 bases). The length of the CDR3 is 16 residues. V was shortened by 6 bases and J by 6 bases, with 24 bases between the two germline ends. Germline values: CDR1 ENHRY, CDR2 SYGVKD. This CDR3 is CAIRGVDSGATGEQYF. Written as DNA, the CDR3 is TGTGCCATCAGGGGGGTAGATTCAGGGGCCACGGGCGAGCAGTACTTC.

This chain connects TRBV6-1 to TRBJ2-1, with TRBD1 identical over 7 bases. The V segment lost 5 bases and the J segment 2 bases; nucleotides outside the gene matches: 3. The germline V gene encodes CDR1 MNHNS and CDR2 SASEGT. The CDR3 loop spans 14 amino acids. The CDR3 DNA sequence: TGTGCCAGCAGTTGGGACAGAACCTACAATGAGCAGTTCTTC. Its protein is CASSWDRTYNEQFF.

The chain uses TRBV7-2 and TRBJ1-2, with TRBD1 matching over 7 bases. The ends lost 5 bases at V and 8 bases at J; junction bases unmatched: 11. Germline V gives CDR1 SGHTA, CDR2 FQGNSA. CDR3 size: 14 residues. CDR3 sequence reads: CASSPGQAFPGYTF. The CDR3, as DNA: TGTGCCAGCAGCCCCGGACAGGCTTTTCCCGGCTACACCTTC.

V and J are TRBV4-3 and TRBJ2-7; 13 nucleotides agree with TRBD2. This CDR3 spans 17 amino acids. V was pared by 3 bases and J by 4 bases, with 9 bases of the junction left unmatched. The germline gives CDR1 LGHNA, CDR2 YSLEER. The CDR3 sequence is CASSHAFGLAGEYEQYF. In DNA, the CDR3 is TGCGCCAGCAGCCATGCGTTTGGACTAGCGGGGGAATACGAGCAGTACTTC.

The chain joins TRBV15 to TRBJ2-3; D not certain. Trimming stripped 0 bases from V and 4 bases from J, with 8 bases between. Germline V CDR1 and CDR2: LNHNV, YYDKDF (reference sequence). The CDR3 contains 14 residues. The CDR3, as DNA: TGTGCCACCAGCAGAGATACGGCGGCAGATACGCAGTATTTT. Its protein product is CATSRDTAADTQYF.

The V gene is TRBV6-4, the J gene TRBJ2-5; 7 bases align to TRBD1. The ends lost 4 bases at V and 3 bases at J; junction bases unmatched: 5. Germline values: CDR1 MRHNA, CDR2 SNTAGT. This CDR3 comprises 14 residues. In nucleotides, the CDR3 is TGTGCCAGCAGTGGGGACAGACCTAAAGAGACCCAGTACTTC. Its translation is CASSGDRPKETQYF.

The CDR3 nucleotides read TGTGCCAGTAGATCGACAGGGTTCAGCGGCTACACCTTC. Its translation is CASRSTGFSGYTF. The genes are TRBV19 and TRBJ1-2; 7 bases map to TRBD1. V was clipped by 6 bases and J by 8 bases; unmatched bases: 9. The germline V gene encodes CDR1 LNHDA and CDR2 SQIVND (reference sequence). The length of the CDR3 is 13 residues.

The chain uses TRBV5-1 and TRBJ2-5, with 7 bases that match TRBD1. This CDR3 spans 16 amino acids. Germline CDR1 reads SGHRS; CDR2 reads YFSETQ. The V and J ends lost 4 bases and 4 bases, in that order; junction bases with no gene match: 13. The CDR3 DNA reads TGCGCCAGCAGCCCCAGGACAGGCCCGCGCCCAGAGACCCAGTACTTC. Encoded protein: CASSPRTGPRPETQYF. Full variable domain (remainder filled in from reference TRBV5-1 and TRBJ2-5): KAGVTQTPRYLIKTRGQQVTLSCSPISGHRSVSWYQQTPGQGLQFLFEYFSETQRNKGNFPGRFSGRQFSNSRSEMNVSTLELGDSALYLCASSPRTGPRPETQYFGPGTRLLVL.

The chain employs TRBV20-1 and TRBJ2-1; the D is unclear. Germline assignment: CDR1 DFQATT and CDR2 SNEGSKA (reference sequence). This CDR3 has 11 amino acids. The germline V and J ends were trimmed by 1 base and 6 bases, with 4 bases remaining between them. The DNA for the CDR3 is TGCAGTGCTAGAGGTAGCAATGAGCAGTTCTTC. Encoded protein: CSARGSNEQFF.

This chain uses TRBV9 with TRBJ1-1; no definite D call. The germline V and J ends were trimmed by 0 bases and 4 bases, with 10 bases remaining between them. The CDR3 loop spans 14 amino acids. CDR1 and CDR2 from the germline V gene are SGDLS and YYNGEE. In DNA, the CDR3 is TGTGCCAGCAGCGTAGTCGCCGGAGGCACTGAAGCTTTCTTT. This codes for CASSVVAGGTEAFF.

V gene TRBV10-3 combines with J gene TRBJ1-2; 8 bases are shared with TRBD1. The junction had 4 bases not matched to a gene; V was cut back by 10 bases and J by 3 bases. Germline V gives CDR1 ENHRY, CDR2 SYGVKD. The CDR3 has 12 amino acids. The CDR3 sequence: CANGQGDYGYTF. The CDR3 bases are TGTGCCAACGGACAGGGTGACTATGGCTACACCTTC.

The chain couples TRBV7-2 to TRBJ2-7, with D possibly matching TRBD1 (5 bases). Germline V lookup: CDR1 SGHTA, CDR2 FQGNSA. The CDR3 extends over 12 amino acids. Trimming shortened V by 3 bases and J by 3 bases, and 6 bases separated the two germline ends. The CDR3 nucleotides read TGTGCCAGCAGCTTTGACAGCTACGAGCAGTACTTC. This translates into CASSFDSYEQYF.

The CDR3 DNA follows: TGCGCCAGCAGCCGAGAACAGGGGGCGGGTGGCTACACCTTC. This gives the protein CASSREQGAGGYTF. V usage is TRBV4-1 and J usage is TRBJ1-2, with 9 positions matching TRBD1. The germline gives CDR1 MGHRA, CDR2 YSYEKL. With 4 bases clipped from V and 7 bases from J, the junction kept 7 bases outside the gene matches. CDR3 length: 14 residues.

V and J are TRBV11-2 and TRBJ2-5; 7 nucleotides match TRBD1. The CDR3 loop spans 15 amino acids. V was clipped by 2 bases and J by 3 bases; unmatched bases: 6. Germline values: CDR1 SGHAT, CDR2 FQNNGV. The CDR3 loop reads CASSLRGDRKETQYF. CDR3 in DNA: TGTGCCAGCAGCTTACGAGGGGACAGAAAAGAGACCCAGTACTTC.

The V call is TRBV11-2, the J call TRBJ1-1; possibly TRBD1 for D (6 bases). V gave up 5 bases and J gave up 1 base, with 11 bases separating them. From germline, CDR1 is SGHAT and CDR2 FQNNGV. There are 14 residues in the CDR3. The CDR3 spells CASSPGTKNTEAFF. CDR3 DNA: TGTGCCAGCAGCCCAGGGACAAAGAACACTGAAGCTTTCTTT.

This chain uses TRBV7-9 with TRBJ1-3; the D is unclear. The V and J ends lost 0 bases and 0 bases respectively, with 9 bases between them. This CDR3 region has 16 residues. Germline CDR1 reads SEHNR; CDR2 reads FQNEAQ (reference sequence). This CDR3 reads CASSLAAAVSGNTIYF. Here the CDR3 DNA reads TGTGCCAGCAGCTTAGCCGCGGCAGTCTCTGGAAACACCATATATTTT.

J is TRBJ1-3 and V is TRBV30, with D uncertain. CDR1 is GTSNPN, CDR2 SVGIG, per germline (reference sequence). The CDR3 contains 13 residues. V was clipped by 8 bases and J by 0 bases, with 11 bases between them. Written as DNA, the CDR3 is TGTGCCGTAGGACTGGCCTCTGGAAACACCATATATTTT. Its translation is CAVGLASGNTIYF.

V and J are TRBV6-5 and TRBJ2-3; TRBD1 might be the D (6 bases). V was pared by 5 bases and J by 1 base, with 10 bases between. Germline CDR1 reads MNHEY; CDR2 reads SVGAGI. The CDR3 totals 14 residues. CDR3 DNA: TGTGCCAGCAGTACTCGGACAGGCACAGATACGCAGTATTTT. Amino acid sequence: CASSTRTGTDTQYF.

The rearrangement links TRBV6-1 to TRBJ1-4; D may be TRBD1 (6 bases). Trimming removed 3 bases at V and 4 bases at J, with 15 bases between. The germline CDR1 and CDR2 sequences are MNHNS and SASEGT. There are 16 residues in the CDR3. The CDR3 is CASSDTQGVGNEKLFF. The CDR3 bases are TGTGCCAGCAGTGATACACAGGGCGTTGGTAATGAAAAACTGTTTTTT.

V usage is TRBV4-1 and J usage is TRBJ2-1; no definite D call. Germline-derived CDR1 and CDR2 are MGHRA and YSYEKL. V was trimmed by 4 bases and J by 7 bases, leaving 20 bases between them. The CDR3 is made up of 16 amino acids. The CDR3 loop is CASSLLNQWAGNEQFF. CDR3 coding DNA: TGCGCCAGCAGCCTCCTGAATCAGTGGGCTGGTAATGAGCAGTTCTTC.

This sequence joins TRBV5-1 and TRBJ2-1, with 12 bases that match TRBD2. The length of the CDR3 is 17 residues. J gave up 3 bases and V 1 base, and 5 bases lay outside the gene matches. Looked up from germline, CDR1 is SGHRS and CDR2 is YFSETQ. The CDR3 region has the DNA TGCGCCAGCAGCTTGCTTACGACTAGCGGGGGCTACAATGAGCAGTTCTTC. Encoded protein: CASSLLTTSGGYNEQFF.

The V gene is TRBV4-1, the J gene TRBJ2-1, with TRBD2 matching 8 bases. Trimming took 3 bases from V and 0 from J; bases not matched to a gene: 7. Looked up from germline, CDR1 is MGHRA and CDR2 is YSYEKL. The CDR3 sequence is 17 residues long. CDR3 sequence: CASSHASGSSSYNEQFF. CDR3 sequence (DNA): TGCGCCAGCAGCCATGCTAGCGGGTCCAGCTCCTACAATGAGCAGTTCTTC.

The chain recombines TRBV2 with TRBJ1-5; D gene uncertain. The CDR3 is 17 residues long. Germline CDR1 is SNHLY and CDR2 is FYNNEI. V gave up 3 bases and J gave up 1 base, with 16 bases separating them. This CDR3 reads CASSDVPRVGSNQPQHF. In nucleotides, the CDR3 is TGTGCCAGCAGTGACGTTCCGAGGGTTGGAAGCAATCAGCCCCAGCATTTT.